The present T cell receptor beta chain was sequenced within a study of Graves' ophthalmopathy and Graves' hyperthyroidism. RNA transcripts were the source from which TCR beta CDR3 regions were amplified. Scientists carried out first-round RT-PCR using HTBI primers and then a second-round multiplex PCR. MiXCR, applied by TCRdb to the multiplex PCR reads, yields one record per CDR3 protein. The sample yields 600,000 to 700,000 distinct CDR3 sequences, over 40% seen once. The CDR3 is 14 amino acids. Germline loops: CDR1 SGHRS, CDR2 YFSETQ. The ends lost 4 bases at V and 6 bases at J; junction bases unmatched: 9. This clonotype was counted between two and nine times. Just one base apart from a much larger clone, this may be a read error.

V and J are TRBV5-1 and TRBJ1-1; 7 bases align to TRBD1. This TCR was recovered from an adult man with Graves' ophthalmopathy. The material sequenced was peripheral blood. As DNA, the CDR3 is TGCGCCAGCAGCCTGGACAGGATCGGGGCTGAAGCTTTCTTT. Amino acid sequence: CASSLDRIGAEAFF.